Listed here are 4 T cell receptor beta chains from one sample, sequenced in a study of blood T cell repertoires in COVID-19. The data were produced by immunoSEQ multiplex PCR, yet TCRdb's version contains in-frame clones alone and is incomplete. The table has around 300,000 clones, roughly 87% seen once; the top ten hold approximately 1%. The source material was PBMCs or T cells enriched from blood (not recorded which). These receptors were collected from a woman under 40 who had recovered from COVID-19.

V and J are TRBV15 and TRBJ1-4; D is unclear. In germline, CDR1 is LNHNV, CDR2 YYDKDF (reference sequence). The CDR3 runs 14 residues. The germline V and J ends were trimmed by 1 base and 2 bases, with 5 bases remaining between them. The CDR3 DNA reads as TGTGCCACCAGCAGAGTCCAGACTAATGAAAAACTGTTTTTT. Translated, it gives CATSRVQTNEKLFF.

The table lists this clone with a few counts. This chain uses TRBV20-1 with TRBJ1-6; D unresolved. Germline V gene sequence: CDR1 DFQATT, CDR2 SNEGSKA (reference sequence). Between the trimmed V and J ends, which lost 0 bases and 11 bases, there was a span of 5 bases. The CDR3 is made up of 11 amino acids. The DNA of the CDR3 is TGCAGTGCTAGAGACGGAGCACCCCTCCACTTT. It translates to CSARDGAPLHF.

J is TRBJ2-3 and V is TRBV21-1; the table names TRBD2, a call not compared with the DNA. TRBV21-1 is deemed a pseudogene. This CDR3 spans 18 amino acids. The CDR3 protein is CASSKEESGSLYADTQYF. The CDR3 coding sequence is TGTGCCAGCAGCAAAGAGGAGAGCGGTTCACTTTACGCAGATACGCAGTATTTT.

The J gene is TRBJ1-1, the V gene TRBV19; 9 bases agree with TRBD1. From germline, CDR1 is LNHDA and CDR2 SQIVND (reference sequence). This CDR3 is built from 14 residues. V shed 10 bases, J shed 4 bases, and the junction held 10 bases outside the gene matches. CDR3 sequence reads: CATQTGGLSTEAFF. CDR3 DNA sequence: TGTGCCACTCAGACAGGGGGGTTGAGCACTGAAGCTTTCTTT.